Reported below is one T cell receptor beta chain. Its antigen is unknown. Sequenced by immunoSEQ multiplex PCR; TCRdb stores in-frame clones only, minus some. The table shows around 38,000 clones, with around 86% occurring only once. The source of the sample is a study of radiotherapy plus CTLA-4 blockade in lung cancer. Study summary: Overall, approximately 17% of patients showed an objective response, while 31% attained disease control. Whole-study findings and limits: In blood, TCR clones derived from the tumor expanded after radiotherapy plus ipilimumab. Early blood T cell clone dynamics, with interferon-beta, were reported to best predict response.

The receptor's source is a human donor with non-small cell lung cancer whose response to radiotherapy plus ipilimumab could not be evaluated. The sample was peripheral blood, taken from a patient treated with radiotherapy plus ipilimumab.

CDR3 coding DNA: TGTGCCAGCAGCTTATTAGGGAGGGGAACGCAAGAGACCCAGTACTTC. Translated: CASSLLGRGTQETQYF. The chain uses TRBV11-2 and TRBJ2-5, with 7 bases that match TRBD2. The CDR3 is 16 amino acids. The ends lost 2 bases at V and 2 bases at J; junction bases unmatched: 8. Germline lookup yields CDR1 SGHAT and CDR2 FQNNGV.